This passage covers 19 T cell receptor beta chains from one sample sequenced in a study of blood T cell repertoires in COVID-19. TCRdb keeps only in-frame clones here, not all; method: immunoSEQ multiplex PCR. The data contain roughly 240,000 clones, just under 85% of them singletons. The sample comprised peripheral blood. Source of these receptors: an elderly woman with acute or convalescent COVID-19.

This sequence joins TRBV7-2 and TRBJ1-6; TRBD1 matches 8 bases. Germline trimming cut 1 base from V and 10 bases from J; bases unmatched to any gene: 3. In germline, CDR1 is SGHTA, CDR2 FQGNSA. This CDR3 is 14 amino acids long. This CDR3 is CASSLGTGNSPLHF. For the CDR3, the DNA is TGTGCCAGCAGCTTAGGGACAGGGAACTCACCCCTCCACTTT.

The chain has TRBV4-2 and TRBJ2-2; TRBD2 aligns across 8 bases. V gave up 1 base and J gave up 7 bases; unmatched junction bases: 14. CDR1 LGHNA and CDR2 YNFKEQ come from the germline V gene. This CDR3 contains 18 residues. This chain's CDR3 is CASSQGGRTSQLRGELFF. DNA for the CDR3: TGTGCCAGCAGCCAAGGGGGGCGGACTAGCCAGCTTCGCGGGGAGCTGTTTTTT.

V usage is TRBV5-1 and J usage is TRBJ1-2; 7 bases map to TRBD1. Germline CDR1 is SGHRS and CDR2 is YFSETQ. The trim removed 1 base at V and 6 bases at J, leaving 12 bases unmatched. The CDR3 runs to 16 residues. Here the CDR3 DNA reads TGCGCCAGCAGCTTGCTGGTGACAGGGCCTAGGGATGGCTACACCTTC. Amino acid sequence: CASSLLVTGPRDGYTF.

CDR3 sequence: CASSAGFSGQTTNYGYTF. In DNA, the CDR3 is TGTGCCAGCAGCGCCGGATTTTCGGGACAAACAACTAACTATGGCTACACCTTC. V and J are TRBV9 and TRBJ1-2, with D possibly being TRBD1 (6 bases). The V gene's germline CDR1 is SGDLS and CDR2 YYNGEE. This CDR3 has 18 residues. The germline V and J ends were trimmed by 3 bases and 0 bases, with 21 bases remaining between them.

The genes are TRBV28 and TRBJ2-7; maybe TRBD1 (6 bases). The CDR3 has 13 residues. Trimming stripped 5 bases from V and 2 bases from J, with 10 bases between. The germline V gene encodes CDR1 MDHEN and CDR2 SYDVKM. CDR3 loop: CASSQGQTYEQYF. CDR3 nucleotides: TGTGCCAGCAGTCAGGGACAAACCTACGAGCAGTACTTC.

This chain uses TRBV14 with TRBJ1-2; D ambiguous. Trimming removed 1 base from V and 7 bases from J, with 19 bases in between. CDR3 size: 16 residues. Germline CDR1 and CDR2: SGHDN and FVKESK. CDR3 in DNA: TGTGCCAGCAGCCAAGTTGGAACAGCGGGCATCTTTGGCTACACCTTC. Encoded protein: CASSQVGTAGIFGYTF.

The chain carries TRBV19 and TRBJ2-7; 7 bases line up with TRBD2. V was pared by 5 bases and J by 5 bases, with 15 bases of the junction left unmatched. CDR1 is LNHDA, CDR2 SQIVND, per germline (reference sequence). CDR3 size: 16 residues. The CDR3 here is CASSARPGTIYNEQYF. In nucleotides, the CDR3 is TGTGCCAGTAGTGCGAGGCCCGGGACTATTTATAACGAGCAGTACTTC. Complete variable domain (other parts from reference TRBV19 and TRBJ2-7): DGGITQSPKYLFRKEGQNVTLSCEQNLNHDAMYWYRQDPGQGLRLIYYSQIVNDFQKGDIAEGYSVSREKKESFPLTVTSAQKNPTAFYLCASSARPGTIYNEQYFGPGTRLTVT.

J is TRBJ2-7 and V is TRBV18, with D maybe TRBD1 (5 bases). The CDR3 length is 11 residues. CDR1 is KGHSH, CDR2 LQKENI, per germline. V was pared by 6 bases and J by 6 bases, with 9 bases between. CDR3 in DNA: TGTGCCAGCTCGAAAGGGGCCGAGCAGTACTTC. Translating it yields CASSKGAEQYF.

The chain has TRBV2 and TRBJ1-5; 11 nucleotides agree with TRBD1. There are 15 residues in the CDR3. The V and J ends lost 5 bases and 2 bases, in that order; junction bases with no gene match: 2. Germline V gene sequence: CDR1 SNHLY, CDR2 FYNNEI. The CDR3 spells CASSRGQGGNQPQHF. The CDR3 DNA sequence: TGTGCCAGCAGTCGGGGACAGGGGGGCAATCAGCCCCAGCATTTT.

This clone was observed once. The chain combines TRBV5-5 with TRBJ1-2, with 9 bases aligning to TRBD1. The CDR3 has 15 residues. The V gene's germline CDR1 is SGHKS and CDR2 YYEKEE (reference sequence). After removal of 2 bases from V and 7 bases from J, the junction contained 9 bases not matched to a gene. The CDR3 nucleotides are TGTGCCAGCAGCTTTGGAGACAGGGGGGGATTTGGCTACACCTTC. It encodes CASSFGDRGGFGYTF.

Turning to this clone: Other DNA sequences in the same sample also yield this CDR3. The CDR3 protein is CASSGQSNQPQHF. CDR3 nucleotides: TGTGCCAGCAGTGGACAGAGCAATCAGCCCCAGCATTTT. The V gene is TRBV12-3 or TRBV12-4, the J gene TRBJ1-5, with D maybe TRBD1 (6 bases). The ends were cut back, 5 bases at V and 1 base at J, with 6 bases in the middle. This CDR3 is 13 amino acids long.

The chain couples TRBV18 to TRBJ2-2, with D unresolved. V gave up 5 bases and J gave up 4 bases, with 14 bases separating them. The CDR3 spans 15 residues. Germline V gives CDR1 KGHSH, CDR2 LQKENI. The CDR3 coding sequence is TGTGCCAGCTCAACACTACCGCCCGGCACCGGGGAGCTGTTTTTT. Amino acids: CASSTLPPGTGELFF.

This chain uses TRBV5-1 with TRBJ1-1, with unresolved D. The CDR3 sequence is 13 residues long. V lost 2 bases and J lost 0, with 5 bases in between. The germline CDR1 and CDR2 sequences are SGHRS and YFSETQ. The CDR3 protein is CASSLQMNTEAFF. The CDR3 DNA sequence: TGCGCCAGCAGCTTACAGATGAACACTGAAGCTTTCTTT.

This sequence joins TRBV20-1 and TRBJ1-1; D is unclear. The V end lost 3 bases, the J end lost 2 bases, and 7 bases lay between the germline ends. The CDR3 is 12 residues long. The germline V gene encodes CDR1 DFQATT and CDR2 SNEGSKA (reference sequence). The CDR3, as DNA: TGCAGTGCTAGTCCCGTAAACACTGAAGCTTTCTTT. This gives the protein CSASPVNTEAFF.

The chain employs TRBV7-3 and TRBJ2-2; D remains ambiguous. The CDR3 runs 15 residues. Trimming took off 1 base at V and 4 bases at J, with 10 bases between the two ends. From germline, CDR1 is SGHTA and CDR2 FQGTGA. The CDR3 region has the DNA TGTGCCAGCAGCTTAAACCAGCGCGGCACCGGGGAGCTGTTTTTT. Translation gives CASSLNQRGTGELFF.

V usage is TRBV30 and J usage is TRBJ2-1, with TRBD1 matching over 7 bases. Trimming cost V 4 bases and J 7 bases; bases outside gene matches: 10. Germline loops: CDR1 GTSNPN, CDR2 SVGIG (reference sequence). The CDR3 consists of 14 residues. The CDR3 sequence: CAWTTQQGWNEQFF. Written as DNA, the CDR3 is TGTGCCTGGACTACCCAACAGGGGTGGAATGAGCAGTTCTTC.

The sample holds one count of this clone. The rearrangement uses TRBV5-1 and TRBJ1-1; 8 nucleotides match TRBD1. Trimming at V came to 5 bases and at J to 7 bases, leaving 10 bases not matched to a gene. Per the germline V gene, CDR1 is SGHRS and CDR2 is YFSETQ. The CDR3 sequence is 14 residues long. In nucleotides, the CDR3 is TGCGCCAGCAGAATCCTAGACAGGGGAGGTGAAGCTTTCTTT. It yields the protein CASRILDRGGEAFF.

The chain is built from TRBV19 and TRBJ2-7; D remains unclear. The CDR3 has 14 amino acids. The V gene lost 4 bases and the J gene lost 0 bases, with 10 bases spanning the gap. Germline CDR1 is LNHDA and CDR2 is SQIVND (reference sequence). The DNA for the CDR3 is TGTGCCAGTAGTAGTACTACCGACTCCTACGAGCAGTACTTC. Amino acid sequence: CASSSTTDSYEQYF. Full variable domain (remainder filled in from reference TRBV19 and TRBJ2-7): DGGITQSPKYLFRKEGQNVTLSCEQNLNHDAMYWYRQDPGQGLRLIYYSQIVNDFQKGDIAEGYSVSREKKESFPLTVTSAQKNPTAFYLCASSSTTDSYEQYFGPGTRLTVT.

V usage is TRBV6-1 and J usage is TRBJ1-5; TRBD1 matches 8 bases. Germline loops: CDR1 MNHNS, CDR2 SASEGT. The CDR3 covers 17 residues. The trim removed 1 base at V and 2 bases at J, leaving 7 bases unmatched. The CDR3 region has the DNA TGTGCCAGCAGTGAAGTAAGGACAGGGTGGGGCAATCAGCCCCAGCATTTT. It translates to CASSEVRTGWGNQPQHF.